This T cell receptor beta chain was obtained from a study of cytomegalovirus exposure and HLA in healthy donors. 60 Vbeta and 13 Jbeta primers were used in PCR. The assay was immunoSEQ multiplex PCR, and TCRdb's table has in-frame clones only and misses some. The sample lists roughly 150,000 clones, 82% occurring once. V was trimmed by 3 bases and J by 6 bases, leaving 14 bases between them. Germline CDR1 and CDR2: GTSNPN and SVGIG (reference sequence). CDR3 length: 13 amino acids. This sequence originates from a girl aged 2-10 years in good health and CMV-seropositive. Sequencing was carried out using PBMCs. V is TRBV30 and J is TRBJ1-1; D perhaps matches TRBD1 (6 bases). CDR3 amino acids: CAWRVPGVPEAFF. The CDR3 DNA sequence: TGTGCCTGGAGGGTACCAGGGGTTCCTGAAGCTTTCTTT.